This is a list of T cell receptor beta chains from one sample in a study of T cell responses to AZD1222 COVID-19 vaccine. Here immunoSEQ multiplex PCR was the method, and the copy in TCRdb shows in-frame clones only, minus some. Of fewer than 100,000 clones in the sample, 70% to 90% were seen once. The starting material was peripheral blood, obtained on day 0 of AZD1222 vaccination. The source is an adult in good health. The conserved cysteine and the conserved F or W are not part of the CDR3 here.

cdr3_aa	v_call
ASSQALNPGQGNNYGYT	TRBV4-3
ASSETGGRSEAF	TRBV6-4
ASRPGPGQTEAF	TRBV11-2
ASSFEATEAF	TRBV12-3/TRBV12-4
ASSPAGTDGYT	TRBV5-1
ATRGGANYGYT	TRBV15
ASSLAQGDGYT	TRBV5-1
ATQAQGAADTEAF	TRBV24-1
ASSPRGVGQGAYEQF	TRBV4-3
SVEGGTLRTYGYT	TRBV29-1
ASSLQGIKGYT	TRBV7-2
ASSVRRYNEQF	TRBV5-1
ASRGMKLETQY	TRBV27
ASSNQGGRSAF	TRBV12-3/TRBV12-4
ASSLVPWGRDGPLISTEAF	TRBV5-1
ASSPLGVGAETQY	TRBV19
ASSLEGQGYQPQH	TRBV5-1
ASSLTSGGTEAF	TRBV7-3
ASSYRKPETQY	TRBV6-5
ASSATSGGLGNTIY	TRBV6-1
ASSPQPRGVPI	TRBV19
ASSLARLAGNTGELF	TRBV7-8
ASSPRDYQPQH	TRBV27
ASRPQGRSYGYT	TRBV28
ASSQDSDFTDTQY	TRBV3-1/TRBV3-2
ASSLRPGDEKLF	TRBV5-4
ASSSGGAGELF	TRBV2
ASGQGANYGYT	TRBV3-1/TRBV3-2
ATGQEKSPLH	TRBV10-3
ASSPSQDTEAF	TRBV18
ASSLDGLAGDRF	TRBV7-2
ASSGQGPNYGYT	TRBV27
ASSKTGGSEAF	TRBV18
ASSQELGQRRGYT	TRBV4-2
AWQSGSSNQPQH	TRBV30
ASSPSGTEAF	TRBV12-3/TRBV12-4
ASSLSEVSTDTQY	TRBV7-2
ASSQTGVAYNEQF	TRBV7-6
ASSQEYRVGGYT	TRBV4-3
ASSRIAGRQNTEAF	TRBV19
ASSQGAQGSGDTQY	TRBV4-2
SVAGTSNQPQH	TRBV29-1
ASQGNYEQY	TRBV28
ASSMGDRGHGVYEQY	TRBV5-4
ASSPRQVPSGNTIY	TRBV18
ASGLGQISGVTGTGELF	TRBV12-5